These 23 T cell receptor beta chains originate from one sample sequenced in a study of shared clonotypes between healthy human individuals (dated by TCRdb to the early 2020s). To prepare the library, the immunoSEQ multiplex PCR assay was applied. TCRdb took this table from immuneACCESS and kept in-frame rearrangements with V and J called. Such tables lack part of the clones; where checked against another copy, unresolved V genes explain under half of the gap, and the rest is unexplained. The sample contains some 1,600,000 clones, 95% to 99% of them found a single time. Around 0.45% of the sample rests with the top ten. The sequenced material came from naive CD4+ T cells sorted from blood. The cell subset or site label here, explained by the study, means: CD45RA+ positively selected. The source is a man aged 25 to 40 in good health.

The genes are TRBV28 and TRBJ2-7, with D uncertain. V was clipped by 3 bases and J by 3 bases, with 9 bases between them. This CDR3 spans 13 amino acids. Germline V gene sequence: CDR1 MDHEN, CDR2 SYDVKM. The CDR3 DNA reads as TGTGCCAGCAGTTTCGAGTGGTTCTACGAGCAGTACTTC. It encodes CASSFEWFYEQYF.

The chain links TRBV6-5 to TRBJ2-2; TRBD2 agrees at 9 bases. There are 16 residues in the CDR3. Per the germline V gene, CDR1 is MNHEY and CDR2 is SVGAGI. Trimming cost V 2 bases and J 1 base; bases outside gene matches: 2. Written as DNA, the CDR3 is TGTGCCAGCAGTTACATTAGCGGGAGGAACACCGGGGAGCTGTTTTTT. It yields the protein CASSYISGRNTGELFF.

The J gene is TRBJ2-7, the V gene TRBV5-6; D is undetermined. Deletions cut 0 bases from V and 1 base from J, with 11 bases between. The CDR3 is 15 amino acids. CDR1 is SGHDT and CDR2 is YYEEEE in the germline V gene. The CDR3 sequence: CASSLGPVISYEQYF. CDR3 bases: TGTGCCAGCAGCTTGGGGCCAGTTATTTCCTACGAGCAGTACTTC.

The CDR3 DNA reads TGTGCCAGCAGCTTTCGGAGGTCCTACGAGCAGTACTTC. Translation: CASSFRRSYEQYF. The gene calls are TRBV7-8 and TRBJ2-7, with D perhaps TRBD2 (5 bases). Germline V lookup: CDR1 SGHVS, CDR2 FQNEAQ. The CDR3 runs 13 residues. The germline V and J ends were trimmed by 3 bases and 1 base, with 7 bases remaining between them.

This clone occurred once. The CDR3 DNA follows: TGTGCCAGCAGTTACACACCCGGCAGGGGAAACGAGCAGTACTTC. This sequence encodes CASSYTPGRGNEQYF. J is TRBJ2-7 and V is TRBV6-5; D may be TRBD1 (6 bases). The V end was cut by 2 bases, the J end by 5 bases, with 16 bases between. This CDR3 is built from 15 residues. CDR1 and CDR2 (germline): MNHEY, SVGAGI.

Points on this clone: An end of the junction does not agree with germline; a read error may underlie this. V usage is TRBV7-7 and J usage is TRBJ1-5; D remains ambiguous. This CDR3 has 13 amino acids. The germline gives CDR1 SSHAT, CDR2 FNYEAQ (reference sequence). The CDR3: CASSRRLDQPQHF. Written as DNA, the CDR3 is TGTGCTAGCAGCAGGAGATTGGATCAGCCCCAGCATTTT.

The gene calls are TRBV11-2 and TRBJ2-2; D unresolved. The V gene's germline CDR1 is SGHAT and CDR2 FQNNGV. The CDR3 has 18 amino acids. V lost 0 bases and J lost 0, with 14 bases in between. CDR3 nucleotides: TGTGCCAGCAGCTTAGATCCAATTACAGACCCGAACACCGGGGAGCTGTTTTTT. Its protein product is CASSLDPITDPNTGELFF.

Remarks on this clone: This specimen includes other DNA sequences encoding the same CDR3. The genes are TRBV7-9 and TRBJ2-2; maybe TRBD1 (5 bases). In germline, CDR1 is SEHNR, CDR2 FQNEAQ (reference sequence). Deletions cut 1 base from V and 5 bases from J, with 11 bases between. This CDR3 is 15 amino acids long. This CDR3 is CASSLVGRVTGELFF. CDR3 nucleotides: TGTGCCAGCAGCTTAGTGGGCAGGGTTACCGGGGAGCTGTTTTTT.

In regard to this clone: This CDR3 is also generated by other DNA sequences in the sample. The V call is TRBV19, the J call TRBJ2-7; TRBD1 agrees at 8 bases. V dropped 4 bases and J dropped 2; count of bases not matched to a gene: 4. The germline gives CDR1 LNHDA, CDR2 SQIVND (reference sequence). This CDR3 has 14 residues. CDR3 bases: TGTGCCAGTAGTACAACAGGGGGACCCTACGAGCAGTACTTC. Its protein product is CASSTTGGPYEQYF.

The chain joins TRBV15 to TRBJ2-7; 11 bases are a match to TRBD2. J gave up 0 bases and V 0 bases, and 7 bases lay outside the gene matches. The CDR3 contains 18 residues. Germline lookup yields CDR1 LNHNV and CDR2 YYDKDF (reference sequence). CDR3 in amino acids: CATSREPSGRNLSYEQYF. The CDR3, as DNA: TGTGCCACCAGCAGAGAGCCTAGCGGGAGGAACCTCTCCTACGAGCAGTACTTC.

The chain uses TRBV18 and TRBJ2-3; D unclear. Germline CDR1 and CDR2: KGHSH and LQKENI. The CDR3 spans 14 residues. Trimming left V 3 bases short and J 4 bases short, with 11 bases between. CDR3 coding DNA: TGTGCCAGCTCACCCCTAGTGAACCCAGATACGCAGTATTTT. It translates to CASSPLVNPDTQYF.

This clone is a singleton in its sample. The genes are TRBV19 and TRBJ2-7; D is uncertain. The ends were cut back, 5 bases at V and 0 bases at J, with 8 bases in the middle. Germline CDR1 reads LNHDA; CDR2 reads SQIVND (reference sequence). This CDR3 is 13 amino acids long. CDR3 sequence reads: CASSPAGSYEQYF. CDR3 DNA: TGTGCCAGTAGTCCCGCTGGCTCCTACGAGCAGTACTTC. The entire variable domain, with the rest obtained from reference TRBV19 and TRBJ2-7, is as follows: DGGITQSPKYLFRKEGQNVTLSCEQNLNHDAMYWYRQDPGQGLRLIYYSQIVNDFQKGDIAEGYSVSREKKESFPLTVTSAQKNPTAFYLCASSPAGSYEQYFGPGTRLTVT.

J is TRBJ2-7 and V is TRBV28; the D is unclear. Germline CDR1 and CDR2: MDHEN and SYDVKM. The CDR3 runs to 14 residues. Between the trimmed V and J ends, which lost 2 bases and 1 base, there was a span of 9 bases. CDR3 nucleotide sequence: TGTGCCAGCAGTTTACTCCCAGGTTCCTACGAGCAGTACTTC. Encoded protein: CASSLLPGSYEQYF.

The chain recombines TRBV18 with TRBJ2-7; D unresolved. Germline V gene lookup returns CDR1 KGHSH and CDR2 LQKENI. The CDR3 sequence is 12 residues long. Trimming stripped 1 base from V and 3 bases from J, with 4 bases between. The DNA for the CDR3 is TGTGCCAGCTCACCACAGGTCTACGAGCAGTACTTC. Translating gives CASSPQVYEQYF.

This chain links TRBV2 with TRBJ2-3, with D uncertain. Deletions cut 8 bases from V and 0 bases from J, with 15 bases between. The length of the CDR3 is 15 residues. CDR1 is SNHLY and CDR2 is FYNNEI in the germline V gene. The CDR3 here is CASCLGPYSTDTQYF. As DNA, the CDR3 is TGTGCCAGCTGTCTAGGTCCGTATAGCACAGATACGCAGTATTTT.

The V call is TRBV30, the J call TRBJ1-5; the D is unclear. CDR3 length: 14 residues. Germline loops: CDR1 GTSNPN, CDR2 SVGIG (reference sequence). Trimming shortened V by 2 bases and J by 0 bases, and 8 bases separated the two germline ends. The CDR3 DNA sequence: TGTGCCTGGAGTTTTGCAGGTAGCAATCAGCCCCAGCATTTT. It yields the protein CAWSFAGSNQPQHF.

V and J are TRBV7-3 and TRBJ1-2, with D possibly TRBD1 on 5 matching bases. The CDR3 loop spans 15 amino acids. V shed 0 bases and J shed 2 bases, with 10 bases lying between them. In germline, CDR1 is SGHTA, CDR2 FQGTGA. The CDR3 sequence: CASSLTREGNYGYTF. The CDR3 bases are TGTGCCAGCAGCTTAACCAGGGAGGGAAACTATGGCTACACCTTC.

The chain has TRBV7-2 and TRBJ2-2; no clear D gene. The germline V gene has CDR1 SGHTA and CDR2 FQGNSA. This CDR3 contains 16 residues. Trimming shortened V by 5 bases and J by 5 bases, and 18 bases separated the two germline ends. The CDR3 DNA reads TGTGCCAGCAGCCCCCGGGCCTCCCGATTGACCGGGGAGCTGTTTTTT. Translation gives CASSPRASRLTGELFF.

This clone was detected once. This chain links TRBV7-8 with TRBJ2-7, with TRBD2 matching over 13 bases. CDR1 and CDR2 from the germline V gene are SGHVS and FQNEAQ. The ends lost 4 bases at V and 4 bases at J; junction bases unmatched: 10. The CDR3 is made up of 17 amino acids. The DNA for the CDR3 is TGTGCCAGCAGCTACCCACCGACTAGCGGGAGGTCGTACGAGCAGTACTTC. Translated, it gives CASSYPPTSGRSYEQYF.

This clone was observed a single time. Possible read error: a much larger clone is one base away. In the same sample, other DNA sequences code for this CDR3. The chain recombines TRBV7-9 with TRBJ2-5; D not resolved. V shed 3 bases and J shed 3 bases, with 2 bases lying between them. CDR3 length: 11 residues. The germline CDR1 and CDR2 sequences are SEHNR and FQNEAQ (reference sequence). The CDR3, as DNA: TGTGCCAGCAGCTTGAAAGAGACCCAGTACTTC. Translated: CASSLKETQYF.

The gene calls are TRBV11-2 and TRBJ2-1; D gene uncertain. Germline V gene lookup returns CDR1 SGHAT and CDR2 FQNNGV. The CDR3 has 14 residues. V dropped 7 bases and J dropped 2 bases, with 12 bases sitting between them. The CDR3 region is CASTWDVAYNEQFF. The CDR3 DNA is TGTGCCAGCACTTGGGATGTCGCCTACAATGAGCAGTTCTTC.

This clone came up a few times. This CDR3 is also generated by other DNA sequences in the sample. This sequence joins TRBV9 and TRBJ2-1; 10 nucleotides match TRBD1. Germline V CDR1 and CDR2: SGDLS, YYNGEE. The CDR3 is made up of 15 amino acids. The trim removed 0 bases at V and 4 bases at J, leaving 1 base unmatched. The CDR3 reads CASSVGDRGYNEQFF. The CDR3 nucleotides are TGTGCCAGCAGCGTAGGGGACAGGGGATACAATGAGCAGTTCTTC.

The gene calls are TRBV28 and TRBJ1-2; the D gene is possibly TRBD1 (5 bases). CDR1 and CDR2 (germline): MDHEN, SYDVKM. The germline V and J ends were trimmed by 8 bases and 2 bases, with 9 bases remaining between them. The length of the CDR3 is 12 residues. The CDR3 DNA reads TGTGCCAGCGAGACAGCAAACTATGGCTACACCTTC. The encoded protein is CASETANYGYTF.